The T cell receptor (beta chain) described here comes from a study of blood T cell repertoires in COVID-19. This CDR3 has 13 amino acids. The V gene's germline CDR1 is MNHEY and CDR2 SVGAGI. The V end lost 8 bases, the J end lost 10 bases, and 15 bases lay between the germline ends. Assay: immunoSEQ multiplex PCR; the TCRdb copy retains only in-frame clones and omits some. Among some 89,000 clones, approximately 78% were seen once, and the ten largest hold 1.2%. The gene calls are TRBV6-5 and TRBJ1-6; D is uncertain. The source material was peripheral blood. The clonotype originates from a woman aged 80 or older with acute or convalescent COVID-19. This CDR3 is CASFPGKGSPLHF. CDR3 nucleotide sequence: TGTGCCAGCTTCCCGGGGAAAGGGTCACCCCTCCACTTT.